One and the same sample provided the 31 T cell receptor beta chains below, sequenced in a study of T cell responses to AZD1222 COVID-19 vaccine. Using immunoSEQ multiplex PCR, the repertoire was profiled, and TCRdb retains in-frame clones only, with some absent. The profile shows under 95,000 clones, 70% to 90% of them singletons. This material consisted of peripheral blood, taken 28 days after the second AZD1222 dose. Source of these receptors: an adult who received the AZD1222 COVID-19 vaccine.

This clone is a singleton in its sample. This chain uses TRBV30 with TRBJ2-6; 7 nucleotides line up with TRBD1. Germline V CDR1 and CDR2: GTSNPN, SVGIG (reference sequence). V was clipped by 2 bases and J by 2 bases; unmatched bases: 3. This CDR3 region has 15 residues. CDR3 protein: CAWSPTGAGANVLTF. For the CDR3, the DNA is TGTGCCTGGAGTCCCACAGGGGCTGGGGCCAACGTCCTGACTTTC.

The rearrangement links TRBV30 to TRBJ2-7; 7 bases align to TRBD1. The ends lost 0 bases at V and 2 bases at J; junction bases unmatched: 16. The CDR3 has 18 residues. Germline V gene sequence: CDR1 GTSNPN, CDR2 SVGIG (reference sequence). As DNA, the CDR3 is TGTGCCTGGAGTGTAGCGACCCGCAGGGGGAATATTGCCTACGAGCAGTACTTC. It specifies CAWSVATRRGNIAYEQYF.

Remarks on this clone: Other DNA sequences in the same sample also yield this CDR3. This chain joins TRBV14 and TRBJ2-7; no clear D gene. This CDR3 is 13 amino acids long. Trimming took 0 bases from V and 6 from J, leaving 9 bases between them. Per the germline V gene, CDR1 is SGHDN and CDR2 is FVKESK. CDR3 sequence (DNA): TGTGCCAGCAGCCAAGATTTGGGATTCGAGCAGTACTTC. It codes for CASSQDLGFEQYF.

The chain joins TRBV6-2 or TRBV6-3 to TRBJ2-7; 8 bases agree with TRBD1. The germline CDR1 and CDR2 sequences are MNHEY and SVGEGT. The V segment lost 6 bases and the J segment 4 bases; nucleotides outside the gene matches: 20. The CDR3 runs 18 residues. CDR3 coding DNA: TGTGCCAGCAGCTTTAGGACAGGGACGGACCAGCGGTTATACGAGCAGTACTTC. Encoded protein: CASSFRTGTDQRLYEQYF.

The rearrangement uses TRBV24-1 and TRBJ2-3; 9 bases are shared with TRBD1. This CDR3 comprises 16 residues. The germline CDR1 and CDR2 sequences are KGHDR and SFDVKD. The J segment lost 2 bases and the V segment lost 3 bases, leaving 5 bases of the junction unmatched. CDR3 coding DNA: TGTGCCACCAGTGATACCGGGACAGGGAACACAGATACGCAGTATTTT. This translates into CATSDTGTGNTDTQYF.

This clone was detected a few times. Different DNA sequences within this sample yield the same CDR3. This sequence joins TRBV24-1 and TRBJ1-4; D possibly corresponds to TRBD1 (6 bases). V shed 3 bases and J shed 5 bases, with 9 bases lying between them. CDR1 is KGHDR and CDR2 is SFDVKD in the germline V gene. The CDR3 totals 14 residues. CDR3: CATSDPGQNEKLFF. The CDR3 bases are TGTGCCACCAGTGATCCTGGACAGAATGAAAAACTGTTTTTT.

This rearrangement joins TRBV6-5 to TRBJ2-3; a weak D match, TRBD2 (6 bases). Trimming removed 0 bases from V and 0 bases from J, with 10 bases in between. The CDR3 totals 16 residues. CDR1 is MNHEY, CDR2 SVGAGI, per germline. The chain's CDR3 is CASSYSLRGSTDTQYF. For the CDR3, the DNA is TGTGCCAGCAGTTACTCGTTGCGGGGCAGCACAGATACGCAGTATTTT.

This sequence joins TRBV7-2 and TRBJ1-4, with D maybe TRBD1 (6 bases). The CDR3 has 14 residues. Germline lookup yields CDR1 SGHTA and CDR2 FQGNSA. V dropped 4 bases and J dropped 7 bases, with 13 bases sitting between them. The CDR3 loop reads CASSSLQGREKLFF. The DNA of the CDR3 is TGTGCCAGCAGCTCTCTACAGGGACGTGAAAAACTGTTTTTT.

To note about this clone: The junction differs from germline at one of its ends, possibly a read error. The chain couples TRBV5-6 to TRBJ1-2; D gene unclear. This CDR3 is 14 amino acids long. The V gene's germline CDR1 is SGHDT and CDR2 YYEEEE. The CDR3 region has the DNA TGTGCCAGCAACTTGATAACCACTCGCTATGGCTACACCTTC. This translates into CASNLITTRYGYTF.

This chain links TRBV6-5 with TRBJ2-7; a weak D match, TRBD2 (6 bases). This CDR3 spans 15 amino acids. V was clipped by 6 bases and J by 1 base, with 16 bases between them. Germline V gives CDR1 MNHEY, CDR2 SVGAGI. Written as DNA, the CDR3 is TGTGCCAGCAGACGATCCGGGACTCAGTCCTACGAGCAGTACTTC. Its translation: CASRRSGTQSYEQYF.

The table lists this clone with a count of one. The chain is built from TRBV7-2 and TRBJ1-2; D unresolved. Between the trimmed V and J ends, which lost 5 bases and 2 bases, there was a span of 15 bases. The V gene's germline CDR1 is SGHTA and CDR2 FQGNSA. This CDR3 has 15 amino acids. The CDR3 here is CASSKPPTVNYGYTF. CDR3 sequence (DNA): TGTGCCAGCAGCAAGCCCCCGACCGTGAACTATGGCTACACCTTC.

This chain connects TRBV3-1 (or the pseudogene TRBV3-2) to TRBJ2-7; 11 bases fit TRBD2. The CDR3 consists of 14 residues. The trim removed 5 bases at V and 4 bases at J, leaving 4 bases unmatched. CDR1 LGHDT and CDR2 YNNKEL come from the germline V gene (reference sequence). The CDR3 DNA follows: TGTGCCAGCAGCGAGGGACTAGCGGCTTACGAGCAGTACTTC. Translating it yields CASSEGLAAYEQYF.

The sample holds one count of this clone. V usage is TRBV6-5 and J usage is TRBJ2-7; D uncertain. Trimming shortened V by 6 bases and J by 4 bases, and 4 bases separated the two germline ends. This CDR3 has 10 amino acids. Germline values: CDR1 MNHEY, CDR2 SVGAGI. CDR3: CASRYYEQYF. The CDR3 nucleotides read TGTGCCAGCAGATATTACGAGCAGTACTTC.

V and J are TRBV11-2 and TRBJ1-6, with no clear D. This CDR3 region has 14 residues. Deletions cut 4 bases from V and 5 bases from J, with 9 bases between. In germline, CDR1 is SGHAT, CDR2 FQNNGV. CDR3 nucleotides: TGTGCCAGCAGCTCAAACTGGCATAATTCACCCCTCCACTTT. It yields the protein CASSSNWHNSPLHF.

The chain links TRBV29-1 to TRBJ1-1, with D possibly TRBD1 on 5 matching bases. The germline V and J ends were trimmed by 7 bases and 2 bases, with 17 bases remaining between them. The CDR3 extends over 14 amino acids. Germline V gives CDR1 SQVTM, CDR2 ANQGSEA. CDR3 residues: CSADWGQRNTEAFF. In nucleotides, the CDR3 is TGCAGCGCAGATTGGGGCCAGCGAAACACTGAAGCTTTCTTT.

The rearrangement joins TRBV6-6 to TRBJ2-7; 10 positions match TRBD1. Per the germline V gene, CDR1 is MNHNY and CDR2 is SVGAGI (reference sequence). This CDR3 region has 18 residues. Trimming removed 5 bases from V and 0 bases from J; junction bases left unmatched: 13. The CDR3 here is CASSLSGQGTYSSYEQYF. DNA for the CDR3: TGTGCCAGCAGTCTGTCGGGACAGGGGACCTACTCCTCCTACGAGCAGTACTTC.

The chain recombines TRBV18 with TRBJ2-1; 9 bases are shared with TRBD1. CDR1 is KGHSH, CDR2 LQKENI, per germline. The length of the CDR3 is 17 residues. Unmatched junction bases numbered 6, after V lost 3 bases and J lost 0 bases. This CDR3 is CASSPGQGVSSYNEQFF. CDR3 sequence (DNA): TGTGCCAGCTCACCGGGACAGGGAGTCAGCTCCTACAATGAGCAGTTCTTC.

This clone was observed a single time. The rearrangement uses TRBV18 and TRBJ1-3, with 9 bases that match TRBD1. CDR3 length: 14 residues. Germline V gene data show CDR1 as KGHSH and CDR2 as LQKENI. V shed 3 bases and J 7 bases; nucleotides not matched to a gene: 4. CDR3: CASSPPGTGNTIYF. The DNA of the CDR3 is TGTGCCAGCTCACCTCCGGGGACAGGGAACACCATATATTTT. The complete variable domain, with remaining parts taken from reference TRBV18 and TRBJ1-3, reads NAGVMQNPRHLVRRRGQEARLRCSPMKGHSHVYWYRQLPEEGLKFMVYLQKENIIDESGMPKERFSAEFPKEGPSILRIQQVVRGDSAAYFCASSPPGTGNTIYFGEGSWLTVV.

The chain couples TRBV6-5 to TRBJ1-2; possibly TRBD1 for D (6 bases). There are 13 residues in the CDR3. V was trimmed by 7 bases and J by 8 bases, leaving 17 bases between them. CDR1 MNHEY and CDR2 SVGAGI come from the germline V gene. CDR3 coding DNA: TGTGCCAGCACCCCACAGGGTAGTGGGGGCTACACCTTC. Translated, it gives CASTPQGSGGYTF.

The chain carries TRBV12-3 or TRBV12-4 and TRBJ1-1; D uncertain. The V and J ends lost 8 bases and 10 bases respectively, with 11 bases between them. The CDR3 is made up of 10 amino acids. This chain's CDR3 is CASGRIGAFF. In DNA form, the CDR3 reads TGTGCCAGCGGGCGAATCGGAGCTTTCTTT.

The chain recombines TRBV29-1 with TRBJ2-7, with TRBD2 matching 10 bases. Germline V CDR1 and CDR2: SQVTM, ANQGSEA. CDR3 size: 14 residues. V dropped 6 bases and J dropped 7; count of bases not matched to a gene: 12. The CDR3, as DNA: TGCAGCGTGTCCACTCGACTAGCGGGTGCGGAGCAGTACTTC. This sequence encodes CSVSTRLAGAEQYF.

V and J are TRBV18 and TRBJ2-7; D call uncertain. The germline V gene has CDR1 KGHSH and CDR2 LQKENI. Trimming left V 1 base short and J 0 bases short, with 7 bases between. This CDR3 comprises 14 residues. CDR3 coding DNA: TGTGCCAGCTCACCACTTCTGGACTCCTACGAGCAGTACTTC. As protein: CASSPLLDSYEQYF.

The chain joins TRBV28 to TRBJ2-7, with TRBD1 identical over 11 bases. Per the germline V gene, CDR1 is MDHEN and CDR2 is SYDVKM. V gave up 4 bases and J gave up 7 bases; unmatched junction bases: 6. The CDR3 is made up of 14 amino acids. CDR3 sequence reads: CASSSGQGAGEQYF. The DNA of the CDR3 is TGTGCCAGCAGTTCCGGACAGGGGGCGGGTGAGCAGTACTTC.

The J gene is TRBJ2-5, the V gene TRBV15; 10 bases match TRBD2. The junction had 4 bases not matched to a gene; V was cut back by 1 base and J by 5 bases. CDR3 size: 15 residues. Germline CDR1 LNHNV, CDR2 YYDKDF (reference sequence). CDR3 region: CATSRVLAGFETQYF. The CDR3, as DNA: TGTGCCACCAGCAGAGTACTAGCGGGGTTTGAGACCCAGTACTTC.

This rearrangement joins TRBV11-1 to TRBJ2-5; tentatively, D is TRBD1 (6 bases). From germline, CDR1 is SGHAT and CDR2 FQDESV (reference sequence). The CDR3 has 15 amino acids. The ends were cut back, 5 bases at V and 3 bases at J, with 16 bases in the middle. The CDR3 spells CASSPGTHREETQYF. The CDR3 nucleotides read TGTGCCAGCAGCCCCGGGACACATAGGGAAGAGACCCAGTACTTC. Full variable domain (outside the CDR3, taken from reference TRBV11-1 and TRBJ2-5): EAEVAQSPRYKITEKSQAVAFWCDPISGHATLYWYRQILGQGPELLVQFQDESVVDDSQLPKDRFSAERLKGVDSTLKIQPAELGDSAMYLCASSPGTHREETQYFGPGTRLLVL.

The gene calls are TRBV28 and TRBJ2-1; 11 nucleotides agree with TRBD2. V dropped 6 bases and J dropped 12; count of bases not matched to a gene: 16. Germline V gene lookup returns CDR1 MDHEN and CDR2 SYDVKM. The CDR3 has 16 residues. CDR3: CASSSPTSGGHRGQFF. As DNA, the CDR3 is TGTGCCAGCAGCTCCCCAACTAGCGGGGGTCACCGGGGGCAGTTCTTC.

J is TRBJ1-6 and V is TRBV7-9, with TRBD1 as a possible D gene (6 bases). The V and J ends lost 11 bases and 8 bases respectively, with 22 bases between them. This CDR3 comprises 15 residues. Germline lookup yields CDR1 SEHNR and CDR2 FQNEAQ (reference sequence). CDR3 amino acids: CAERRTEQSDSPLHF. CDR3 DNA sequence: TGTGCCGAACGTCGGACAGAACAGTCGGATTCACCCCTCCACTTT.

J is TRBJ1-3 and V is TRBV1; the D segment call TRBD1 is taken from the table without a DNA check. TRBV1 is marked as a pseudogene. This CDR3 comprises 18 residues. CDR3 residues: CTSSQEGTGTSSGNTIYF. The CDR3 DNA reads as TGCACCAGCAGCCAAGAGGGGACAGGGACAAGCTCTGGAAACACCATATATTTT.

The chain couples TRBV7-3 to TRBJ2-2; tentatively, D is TRBD1 (5 bases). V gave up 5 bases and J gave up 7 bases, with 20 bases separating them. Germline V lookup: CDR1 SGHTA, CDR2 FQGTGA. The CDR3 contains 16 residues. The CDR3, as DNA: TGTGCCAGCAGCCAATCCTCCGGGTCAGGGTACGGGGAGCTGTTTTTT. Its translation is CASSQSSGSGYGELFF.

The chain carries TRBV2 and TRBJ1-2; no clear D. Germline V gene sequence: CDR1 SNHLY, CDR2 FYNNEI. CDR3 length: 15 amino acids. The V gene lost 6 bases and the J gene lost 8 bases, with 22 bases spanning the gap. DNA for the CDR3: TGTGCCAGCAGGATCGGCCGGGGTCCCCTCCGGGGCTACACCTTC. Translated, it gives CASRIGRGPLRGYTF.

The chain is built from TRBV15 and TRBJ1-2; 8 bases match TRBD1. Looked up from germline, CDR1 is LNHNV and CDR2 is YYDKDF (reference sequence). The CDR3 covers 15 residues. With V trimmed by 4 bases and J by 4 bases, 8 bases remained unmatched. The CDR3 region has the DNA TGTGCCACCAGCACTGACAGGGGCCTGAGCTATGGCTACACCTTC. This sequence encodes CATSTDRGLSYGYTF.